Following are 29 T cell receptor beta chains from one sample sequenced in a study of post-analysis software for immune sequencing data. Study observations and caveats: With TRBV5-6, TRBV5-1 and TRBV20-1 included, about 5 TRBV segments were more frequent in patients than in controls.

Sequencing libraries made from TCR beta cDNA carried unique molecular identifiers. TCRdb independently ran MiXCR on the PCR reads; one entry per CDR3 protein. The data contain approximately 440,000 distinct CDR3 sequences, 45% of them singletons. What these receptors recognize is not known. Sequencing input: blood. The receptors come from a girl aged 5 to 17 with multiple sclerosis.

The chain couples TRBV10-3 to TRBJ2-1, with 8 nucleotides matching TRBD2. In germline, CDR1 is ENHRY, CDR2 SYGVKD. CDR3 length: 15 amino acids. The V segment lost 8 bases and the J segment 4 bases; nucleotides outside the gene matches: 10. The CDR3, as DNA: TGTGCCATCCGCGGGGCTAGCGGGTTATACAATGAGCAGTTCTTC. The encoded protein is CAIRGASGLYNEQFF.

The V and J genes are TRBV24-1 and TRBJ2-5; 9 nucleotides align to TRBD2. The V gene end was trimmed by 0 bases and the J gene end by 5 bases; junction bases not matched to a gene: 6. This CDR3 has 16 amino acids. The germline gives CDR1 KGHDR, CDR2 SFDVKD. This chain's CDR3 is CATSDLSSGNRETQYF. The CDR3 DNA reads as TGTGCCACCAGTGATTTGTCTAGCGGGAACCGGGAGACCCAGTACTTC.

The chain recombines TRBV7-2 with TRBJ2-5; TRBD1 aligns across 9 bases. This CDR3 is 16 amino acids long. Germline trimming cut 5 bases from V and 5 bases from J; bases unmatched to any gene: 12. Germline V gene data show CDR1 as SGHTA and CDR2 as FQGNSA. The CDR3 DNA follows: TGTGCCAGCAGCCAAGCCCGGGACAGGGTAGGGGAGACCCAGTACTTC. It is translated as CASSQARDRVGETQYF.

The J gene is TRBJ1-1, the V gene TRBV29-1; D call uncertain. Germline-derived CDR1 and CDR2 are SQVTM and ANQGSEA. V lost 7 bases and J lost 0, with 9 bases in between. This CDR3 has 12 amino acids. CDR3: CSGAPVNTEAFF. The CDR3 nucleotides read TGCAGCGGGGCGCCGGTGAACACTGAAGCTTTCTTT. The full variable domain, completed using reference TRBV29-1 and TRBJ1-1, is SAVISQKPSRDICQRGTSLTIQCQVDSQVTMMFWYRQQPGQSLTLIATANQGSEATYESGFVIDKFPISRPNLTFSTLTVSNMSPEDSSIYLCSGAPVNTEAFFGQGTRLTVV.

This clonotype was counted ten times or more. The rearrangement links TRBV10-2 to TRBJ1-2; D remains ambiguous. CDR3 length equals 13 residues. The V and J ends lost 2 bases and 2 bases respectively, with 6 bases between them. Looked up from germline, CDR1 is WSHSY and CDR2 is SAAADI. DNA of the CDR3: TGCGCCAGCAGTGAGCGGGTGAACTATGGCTACACCTTC. Residues: CASSERVNYGYTF.

J is TRBJ2-5 and V is TRBV4-1; weak D call: TRBD2 (6 bases). The CDR3 loop spans 16 amino acids. Germline V lookup: CDR1 MGHRA, CDR2 YSYEKL. Trimming shortened V by 1 base and J by 3 bases, and 15 bases separated the two germline ends. CDR3 sequence: CASSQAPRDGEETQYF. The CDR3 region has the DNA TGCGCCAGCAGCCAAGCTCCGCGGGATGGGGAAGAGACCCAGTACTTC.

The chain employs TRBV20-1 and TRBJ2-4; D possibly corresponds to TRBD2 (5 bases). Near its end, the DNA agrees better with TRBJ2-7, so the J call may be wrong. The germline V gene has CDR1 DFQATT and CDR2 SNEGSKA (reference sequence). This CDR3 region has 15 residues. In DNA, the CDR3 is TGCAGTGCTAGTGGCCAGAACAGCGGAGCCTACGAGCAGTACTTC. It yields the protein CSASGQNSGAYEQYF.

The V call is TRBV4-1, the J call TRBJ2-7, with a possible D match to TRBD2 (6 bases). The V and J ends lost 0 bases and 3 bases respectively, with 9 bases between them. The CDR3 has 14 amino acids. The germline gives CDR1 MGHRA, CDR2 YSYEKL. The CDR3 DNA follows: TGCGCCAGCAGCCAAGATTTGCGGGGCTACGAGCAGTACTTC. It is translated as CASSQDLRGYEQYF.

This clonotype has just a few counts. The chain carries TRBV27 and TRBJ2-5, with TRBD2 as a possible D gene (6 bases). Trimming took off 5 bases at V and 5 bases at J, with 15 bases between the two ends. Germline V gene data show CDR1 as MNHEY and CDR2 as SMNVEV (reference sequence). The CDR3 has 14 residues. CDR3 in DNA: TGTGCCAGCAGTCTACATCTCAGCGGGGAGACCCAGTACTTC. This codes for CASSLHLSGETQYF.

The CDR3 DNA is TGTGCCAGCAGTTTACTAGGGGGCTACGAGCAGTACTTC. This sequence encodes CASSLLGGYEQYF. The V and J genes are TRBV12-3 or TRBV12-4 and TRBJ2-7, with D perhaps matching TRBD1 (6 bases). The CDR3 totals 13 residues. The ends were cut back, 2 bases at V and 3 bases at J, with 8 bases in the middle.

The chain carries TRBV9 and TRBJ1-1, with TRBD1 as a possible D gene (5 bases). There are 15 residues in the CDR3. Trimming left V 0 bases short and J 3 bases short, with 12 bases between. Per the germline V gene, CDR1 is SGDLS and CDR2 is YYNGEE. CDR3 sequence (DNA): TGTGCCAGCAGCGTAGCTGGACATCTTGACACTGAAGCTTTCTTT. Translation gives CASSVAGHLDTEAFF.

The chain carries TRBV20-1 and TRBJ2-7; no firm D call. The germline gives CDR1 DFQATT, CDR2 SNEGSKA (reference sequence). This CDR3 is 11 amino acids long. V lost 5 bases, J lost 5 bases, and 10 bases lay in between. The CDR3 DNA is TGCAGTGCTCCCCGGTCCAACGAGCAGTACTTC. This gives the protein CSAPRSNEQYF.

The chain is built from TRBV10-3 and TRBJ2-5, with TRBD2 matching over 10 bases. This CDR3 has 15 residues. Germline lookup yields CDR1 ENHRY and CDR2 SYGVKD. V shed 3 bases, J shed 4 bases, and the junction held 5 bases outside the gene matches. The DNA of the CDR3 is TGTGCCATCAGTGAAACGAGACTAGCGGGAGAGACCCAGTACTTC. Protein product: CAISETRLAGETQYF.

This clonotype was counted only a few times. The chain has TRBV12-3 or TRBV12-4 and TRBJ2-4, with D tentatively TRBD1 or TRBD2 (5 bases each). The CDR3 is 14 amino acids. The germline V and J ends were trimmed by 3 bases and 0 bases, with 6 bases remaining between them. The CDR3 is CASSFGTAKNIQYF. CDR3 DNA sequence: TGTGCCAGCAGTTTCGGGACAGCCAAAAACATTCAGTACTTC.

The sample holds many counts of this clonotype. The chain carries TRBV27 and TRBJ2-5, with 7 bases aligning to TRBD2. This CDR3 region has 15 residues. Germline values: CDR1 MNHEY, CDR2 SMNVEV (reference sequence). Trimming cost V 4 bases and J 1 base; bases outside gene matches: 6. CDR3 amino acids: CASSSGGGPQETQYF. CDR3 bases: TGTGCCAGCAGTTCTGGGGGGGGTCCCCAAGAGACCCAGTACTTC.

This clonotype was found a few times. J is TRBJ2-3 and V is TRBV4-1; D unresolved. The CDR3 runs 15 residues. The germline gives CDR1 MGHRA, CDR2 YSYEKL. Deletions cut 1 base from V and 2 bases from J, with 10 bases between. The DNA for the CDR3 is TGCGCCAGCAGCCAAGGGATGATCCTCACAGATACGCAGTATTTT. It translates to CASSQGMILTDTQYF.

This clonotype appeared a single time. This rearrangement joins TRBV10-2 to TRBJ2-1; D gene uncertain. The V end was cut by 6 bases, the J end by 5 bases, with 11 bases between. Germline assignment: CDR1 WSHSY and CDR2 SAAADI. This CDR3 region has 13 residues. The CDR3 reads CASSDSLDNEQFF. CDR3 sequence (DNA): TGCGCCAGCAGCGACTCCTTGGACAATGAGCAGTTCTTC.

The CDR3 coding sequence is TGCAGTGCCCGGGATGGGGTAATGGGCTACGAGCAGTACTTC. This codes for CSARDGVMGYEQYF. The rearrangement joins TRBV20-1 to TRBJ2-7; the D gene is possibly TRBD2 (5 bases). Germline V gene lookup returns CDR1 DFQATT and CDR2 SNEGSKA (reference sequence). The CDR3 runs 14 residues. V lost 6 bases, J lost 3 bases, and 18 bases lay in between.

The rearrangement links TRBV19 to TRBJ1-2; TRBD1 agrees at 9 bases. The CDR3 length is 15 residues. CDR1 is LNHDA, CDR2 SQIVND, per germline (reference sequence). Germline trimming cut 3 bases from V and 7 bases from J; bases unmatched to any gene: 9. This CDR3 is CASSITPQGATGYTF. CDR3 in DNA: TGTGCCAGTAGTATCACTCCACAGGGGGCGACTGGCTACACCTTC.

In this sample, this clonotype turned up a few times. The CDR3 here is CASSQERSVHRGGIGYEQYF. The CDR3 DNA sequence: TGCGCCAGCAGCCAAGAGAGGTCCGTTCATCGTGGGGGAATCGGCTACGAGCAGTACTTC. This rearrangement joins TRBV4-1 to TRBJ2-7; D is perhaps TRBD1 or TRBD2 (5 bases each). The germline gives CDR1 MGHRA, CDR2 YSYEKL. The CDR3 covers 20 residues. V gave up 0 bases and J gave up 3 bases, with 27 bases separating them.

This clonotype has a count of ten or more. The genes are TRBV29-1 and TRBJ2-1, with a weak D call TRBD2 (6 bases). V was shortened by 6 bases and J by 9 bases, with 12 bases between the two germline ends. The CDR3 contains 11 residues. Germline V CDR1 and CDR2: SQVTM, ANQGSEA. Here the CDR3 reads CSVGRRGEQFF. The CDR3 bases are TGCAGCGTCGGTAGGCGGGGTGAGCAGTTCTTC.

This clonotype was counted only a few times. This chain uses TRBV4-2 with TRBJ2-1; 7 bases line up with TRBD2. The V and J ends lost 4 bases and 7 bases, in that order; junction bases with no gene match: 16. Germline V gene lookup returns CDR1 LGHNA and CDR2 YNFKEQ. The CDR3 spans 17 residues. The DNA of the CDR3 is TGTGCCAGCAGCCGGCCTACGGCCCGAAGGGGAGGGAATGAGCAGTTCTTC. It is translated as CASSRPTARRGGNEQFF.

V and J are TRBV28 and TRBJ2-7; TRBD1 is a possible D gene (6 bases). This CDR3 is 15 amino acids long. Trimming removed 4 bases from V and 2 bases from J, with 15 bases in between. The germline V gene has CDR1 MDHEN and CDR2 SYDVKM. For the CDR3, the DNA is TGTGCCAGCAGTTCTACAGGGCCTTTTACCTACGAGCAGTACTTC. Protein sequence: CASSSTGPFTYEQYF.

This chain connects TRBV9 to TRBJ2-7; TRBD1 or TRBD2 may be the D gene (5 bases each). V was trimmed by 3 bases and J by 3 bases, leaving 10 bases between them. The germline gives CDR1 SGDLS, CDR2 YYNGEE. The CDR3 totals 13 residues. The CDR3 DNA reads as TGTGCCAGCAGCGCGGGAAGGGGCTACGAGCAGTACTTC. Residues: CASSAGRGYEQYF. The complete variable domain, with remaining parts taken from reference TRBV9 and TRBJ2-7, reads DSGVTQTPKHLITATGQRVTLRCSPRSGDLSVYWYQQSLDQGLQFLIQYYNGEERAKGNILERFSAQQFPDLHSELNLSSLELGDSALYFCASSAGRGYEQYFGPGTRLTVT.

This rearrangement joins TRBV2 to TRBJ1-2, with D hard to call. From germline, CDR1 is SNHLY and CDR2 FYNNEI. The V and J ends lost 4 bases and 4 bases respectively, with 10 bases between them. The length of the CDR3 is 13 residues. This chain's CDR3 is CASSAAVAYGYTF. The CDR3 nucleotides are TGTGCCAGCAGTGCGGCAGTCGCCTATGGCTACACCTTC.

This clonotype was seen repeatedly, ten times or more. The chain uses TRBV6-5 and TRBJ2-7; perhaps TRBD2 as D (6 bases). CDR1 MNHEY and CDR2 SVGAGI come from the germline V gene. The CDR3 consists of 15 residues. The V end was cut by 3 bases, the J end by 4 bases, with 16 bases between. The CDR3 DNA is TGTGCCAGCAGTTATCAACCGGGACTCCCGTACGAGCAGTACTTC. Translation: CASSYQPGLPYEQYF.

Comments on this clonotype: At one end, the junction sequence differs from germline, possibly due to a read error. This rearrangement joins TRBV3-1 to TRBJ2-5, with TRBD2 matching over 11 bases. This CDR3 region has 15 residues. Germline loops: CDR1 LGHDT, CDR2 YNNKEL (reference sequence). CDR3 nucleotides: TGCGCCAGCAGCCAACCGGGACTAGCGGAAGAGACCCAGTACTTC. Amino acid sequence: CASSQPGLAEETQYF.

The gene calls are TRBV20-1 and TRBJ2-7, with D unresolved. The CDR3 covers 14 residues. The ends were cut back, 6 bases at V and 0 bases at J, with 15 bases in the middle. Germline values: CDR1 DFQATT, CDR2 SNEGSKA (reference sequence). The CDR3 protein is CSAVLGILSYEQYF. CDR3 in DNA: TGCAGTGCCGTCTTGGGCATTCTCTCCTACGAGCAGTACTTC.

This clonotype showed up just a few times. This CDR3 is CASSLQQDTYGYTF. Written as DNA, the CDR3 is TGTGCCAGCAGTTTACAGCAGGACACCTATGGCTACACCTTC. The gene calls are TRBV12-3 or TRBV12-4 and TRBJ1-2; a possible D gene is TRBD1 (5 bases). Trimming removed 2 bases at V and 4 bases at J, with 11 bases between. This CDR3 spans 14 amino acids.